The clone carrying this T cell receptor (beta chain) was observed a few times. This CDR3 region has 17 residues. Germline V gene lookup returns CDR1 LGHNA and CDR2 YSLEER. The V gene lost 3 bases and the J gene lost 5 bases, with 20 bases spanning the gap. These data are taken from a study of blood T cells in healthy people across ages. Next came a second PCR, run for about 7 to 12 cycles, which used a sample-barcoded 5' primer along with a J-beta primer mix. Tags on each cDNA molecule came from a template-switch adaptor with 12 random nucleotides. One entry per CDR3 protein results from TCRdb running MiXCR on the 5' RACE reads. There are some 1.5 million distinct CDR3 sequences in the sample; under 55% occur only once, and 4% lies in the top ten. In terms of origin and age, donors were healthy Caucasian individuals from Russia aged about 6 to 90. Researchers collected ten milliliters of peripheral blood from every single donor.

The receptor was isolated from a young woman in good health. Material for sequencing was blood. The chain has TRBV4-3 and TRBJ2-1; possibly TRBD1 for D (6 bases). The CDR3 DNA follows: TGCGCCAGCAGCCAGAGCCCGGCCAGGGGCACAAACAATGAGCAGTTCTTC. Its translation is CASSQSPARGTNNEQFF.